Ten or more counts support the clone carrying this TCR beta chain. Its antigen is as yet unknown. This record comes from a study of regulatory T cells in long-lasting Graves disease. Overall study findings and caveats: Favored usage of TRBV28, TRBJ1-2 and TRBJ2-5 was recorded in persistent disease. Persistent Graves' disease cases displayed lower TCR diversity than newly diagnosed ones.

Arm-PCR of CDR3 regions with iRepertoire HTBI primers generated TCR beta libraries. TCRdb used MiXCR to reprocess the multiplex PCR reads, holding one entry per CDR3 protein. The data contain about 380,000 distinct CDR3 sequences, roughly a sixth of them singletons. The length of the CDR3 is 14 residues. In germline, CDR1 is ENHRY, CDR2 SYGVKD. V lost 1 base to trimming and J lost 4 bases, with 9 bases between them. Time point indicated: newly diagnosed GD, antithyroid drugs for less than 3 months. Isolated PBMC RNA provided the starting material for the TCR library. Graves' disease was diagnosed by American Thyroid Association guidelines. The EDTA tubes were filled with nine milliliters of drawn peripheral blood.

Sequenced material: peripheral blood mononuclear cells (PBMCs), taken at new diagnosis, from a patient treated with antithyroid drugs. The source of this sequence is a female donor with Graves disease. V usage is TRBV10-3 and J usage is TRBJ2-3; TRBD2 might be the D (6 bases). The chain's CDR3 is CAISELSGSDTQYF. The CDR3 nucleotides are TGTGCCATCAGTGAGTTAAGCGGGTCAGATACGCAGTATTTT.